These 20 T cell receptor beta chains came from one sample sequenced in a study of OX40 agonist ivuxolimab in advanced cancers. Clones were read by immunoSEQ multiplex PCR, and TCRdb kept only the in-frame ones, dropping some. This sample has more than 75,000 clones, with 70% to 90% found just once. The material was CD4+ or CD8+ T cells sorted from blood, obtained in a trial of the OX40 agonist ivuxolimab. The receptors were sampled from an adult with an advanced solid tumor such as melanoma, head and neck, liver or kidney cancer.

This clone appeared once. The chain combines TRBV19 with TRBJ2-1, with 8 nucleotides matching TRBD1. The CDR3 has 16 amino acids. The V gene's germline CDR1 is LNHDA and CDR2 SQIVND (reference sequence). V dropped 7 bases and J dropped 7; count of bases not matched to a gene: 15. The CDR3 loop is CASTNDLRDRSNEQFF. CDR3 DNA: TGTGCCAGTACCAACGACCTCCGGGACAGGAGTAATGAGCAGTTCTTC.

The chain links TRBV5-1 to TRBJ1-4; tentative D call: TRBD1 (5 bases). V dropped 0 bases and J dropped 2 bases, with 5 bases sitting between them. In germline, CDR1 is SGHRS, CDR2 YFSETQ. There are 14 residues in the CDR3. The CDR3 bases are TGCGCCAGCAGCTTGGGACAGACTAATGAAAAACTGTTTTTT. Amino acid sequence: CASSLGQTNEKLFF.

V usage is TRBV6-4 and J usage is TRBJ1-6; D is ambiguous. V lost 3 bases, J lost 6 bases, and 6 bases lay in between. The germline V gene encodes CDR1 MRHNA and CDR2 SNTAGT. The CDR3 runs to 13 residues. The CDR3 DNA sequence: TGTGCCAGCAGTGAAATACCTAATTCACCCCTCCACTTT. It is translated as CASSEIPNSPLHF.

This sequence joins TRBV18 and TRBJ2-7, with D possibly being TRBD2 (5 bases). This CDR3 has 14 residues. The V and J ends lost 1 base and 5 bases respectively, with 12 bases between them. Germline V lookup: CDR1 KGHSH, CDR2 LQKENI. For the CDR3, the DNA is TGTGCCAGCTCACCACGGGTCCGGGAAGACGAGCAGTACTTC. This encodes CASSPRVREDEQYF.

CDR3 region: CASSLAGDNYGYTF. The CDR3 DNA is TGTGCCAGCAGCTTAGCGGGCGATAACTATGGCTACACCTTC. The chain combines TRBV11-1 with TRBJ1-2; unclear D gene. This CDR3 is 14 amino acids long. Germline assignment: CDR1 SGHAT and CDR2 FQDESV (reference sequence). V was clipped by 0 bases and J by 1 base, with 6 bases between them.

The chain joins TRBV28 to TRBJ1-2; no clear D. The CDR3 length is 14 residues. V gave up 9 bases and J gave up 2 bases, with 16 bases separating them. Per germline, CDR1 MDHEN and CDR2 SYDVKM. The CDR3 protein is CASSWVTGNYGYTF. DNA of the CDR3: TGTGCCAGTTCGTGGGTGACCGGGAACTATGGCTACACCTTC.

The CDR3 spells CASSLLQGGNTEAFF. As DNA, the CDR3 is TGCGCCAGCAGCTTGCTACAGGGGGGGAACACTGAAGCTTTCTTT. This chain links TRBV5-1 with TRBJ1-1; 8 bases match TRBD1. This CDR3 is built from 15 residues. J was trimmed by 1 base and V by 1 base; bases with no gene match: 3. Germline V lookup: CDR1 SGHRS, CDR2 YFSETQ.

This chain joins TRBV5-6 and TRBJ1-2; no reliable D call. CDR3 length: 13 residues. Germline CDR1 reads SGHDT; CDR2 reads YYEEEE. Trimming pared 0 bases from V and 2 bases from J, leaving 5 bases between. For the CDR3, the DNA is TGTGCCAGCAGCTTGGAACAGAACTATGGCTACACCTTC. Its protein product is CASSLEQNYGYTF.

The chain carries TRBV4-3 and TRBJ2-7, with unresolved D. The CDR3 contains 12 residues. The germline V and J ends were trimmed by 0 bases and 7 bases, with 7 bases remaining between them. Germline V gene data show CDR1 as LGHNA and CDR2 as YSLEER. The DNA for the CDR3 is TGCGCCAGCAGCCAAGATCTAGGTGAGCAGTACTTC. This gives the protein CASSQDLGEQYF.

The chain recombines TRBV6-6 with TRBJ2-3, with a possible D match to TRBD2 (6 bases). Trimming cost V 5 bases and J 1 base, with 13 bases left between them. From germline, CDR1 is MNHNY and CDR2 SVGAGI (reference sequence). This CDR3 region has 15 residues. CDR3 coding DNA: TGTGCCAGCAGTAATGGACTATCCCGCACAGATACGCAGTATTTT. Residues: CASSNGLSRTDTQYF.

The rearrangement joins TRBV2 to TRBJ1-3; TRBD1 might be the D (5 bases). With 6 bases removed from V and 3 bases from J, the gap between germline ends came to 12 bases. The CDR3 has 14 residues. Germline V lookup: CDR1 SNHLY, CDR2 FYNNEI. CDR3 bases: TGTGCCAGCAGCCTAACAGGACTTGGAAACACCATATATTTT. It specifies CASSLTGLGNTIYF.

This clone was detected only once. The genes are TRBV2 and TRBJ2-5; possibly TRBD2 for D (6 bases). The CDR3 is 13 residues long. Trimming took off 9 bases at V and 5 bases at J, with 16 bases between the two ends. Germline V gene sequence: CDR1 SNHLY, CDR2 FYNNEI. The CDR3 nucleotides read TGTGCCAGGTCCCGAGGGGCGGGGGAGACCCAGTACTTC. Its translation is CARSRGAGETQYF.

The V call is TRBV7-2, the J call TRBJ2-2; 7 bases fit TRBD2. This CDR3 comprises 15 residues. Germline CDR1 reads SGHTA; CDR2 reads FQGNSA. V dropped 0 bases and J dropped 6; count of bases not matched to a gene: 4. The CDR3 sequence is CASSLAGGASGELFF. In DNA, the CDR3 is TGTGCCAGCAGCTTAGCGGGAGGGGCATCCGGGGAGCTGTTTTTT.

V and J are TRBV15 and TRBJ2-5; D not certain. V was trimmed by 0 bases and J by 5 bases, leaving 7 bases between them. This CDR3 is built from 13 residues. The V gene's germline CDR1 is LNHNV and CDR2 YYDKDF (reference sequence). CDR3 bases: TGTGCCACCAGCAGAGAAGGTGCGGAGACCCAGTACTTC. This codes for CATSREGAETQYF.

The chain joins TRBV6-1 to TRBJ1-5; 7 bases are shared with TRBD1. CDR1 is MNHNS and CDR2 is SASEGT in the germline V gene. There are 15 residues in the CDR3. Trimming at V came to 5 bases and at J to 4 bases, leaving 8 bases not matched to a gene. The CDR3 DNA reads TGTGCCAGCAGTAACCACAGGGGTGGGAATCAGCCCCAGCATTTT. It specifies CASSNHRGGNQPQHF.

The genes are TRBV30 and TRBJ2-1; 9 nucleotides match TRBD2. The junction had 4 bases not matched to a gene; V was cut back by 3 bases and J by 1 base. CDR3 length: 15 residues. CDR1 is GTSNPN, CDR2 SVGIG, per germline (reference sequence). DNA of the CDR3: TGTGCCTGGAGGGATAGCGGGAGATCCTACAATGAGCAGTTCTTC. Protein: CAWRDSGRSYNEQFF.

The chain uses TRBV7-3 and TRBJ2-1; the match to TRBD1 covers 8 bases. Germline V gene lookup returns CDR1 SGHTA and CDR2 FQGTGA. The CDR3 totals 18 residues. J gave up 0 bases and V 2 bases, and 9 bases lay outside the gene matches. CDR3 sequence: CASSLYPTGVSSYNEQFF. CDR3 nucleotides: TGTGCCAGCAGCTTATATCCGACAGGGGTCAGCTCCTACAATGAGCAGTTCTTC.

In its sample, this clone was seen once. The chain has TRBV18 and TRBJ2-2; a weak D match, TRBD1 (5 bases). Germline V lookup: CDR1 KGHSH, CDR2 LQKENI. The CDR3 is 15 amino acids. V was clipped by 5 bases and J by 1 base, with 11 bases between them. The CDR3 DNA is TGTGCCAGCTCAGCAGGGTCACTGAACACCGGGGAGCTGTTTTTT. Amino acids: CASSAGSLNTGELFF. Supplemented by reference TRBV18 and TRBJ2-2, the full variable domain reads NAGVMQNPRHLVRRRGQEARLRCSPMKGHSHVYWYRQLPEEGLKFMVYLQKENIIDESGMPKERFSAEFPKEGPSILRIQQVVRGDSAAYFCASSAGSLNTGELFFGEGSRLTVL.

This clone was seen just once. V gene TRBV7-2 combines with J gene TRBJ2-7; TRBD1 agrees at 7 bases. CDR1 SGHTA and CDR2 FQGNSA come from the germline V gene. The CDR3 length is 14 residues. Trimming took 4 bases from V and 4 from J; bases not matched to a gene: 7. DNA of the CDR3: TGTGCCAGCAGCTCCTTCGGACAGGCGTACGAGCAGTACTTC. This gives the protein CASSSFGQAYEQYF.

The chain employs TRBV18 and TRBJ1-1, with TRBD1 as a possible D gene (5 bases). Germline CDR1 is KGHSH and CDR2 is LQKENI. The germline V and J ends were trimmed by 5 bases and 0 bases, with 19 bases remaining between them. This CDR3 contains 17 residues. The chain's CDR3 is CASSWGSEPTLNTEAFF. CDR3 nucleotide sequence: TGTGCCAGCTCATGGGGGTCAGAACCGACTTTGAACACTGAAGCTTTCTTT. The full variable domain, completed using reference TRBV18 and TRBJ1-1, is NAGVMQNPRHLVRRRGQEARLRCSPMKGHSHVYWYRQLPEEGLKFMVYLQKENIIDESGMPKERFSAEFPKEGPSILRIQQVVRGDSAAYFCASSWGSEPTLNTEAFFGQGTRLTVV.